Included here is one TCR beta chain sequence, with context. Original processing notes: Reference gene primer amplification gave nucleated cell count estimates. The method was immunoSEQ multiplex PCR; TCRdb's version includes in-frame clones alone and lacks a portion of them. The DNA was the basis for D and trimming; V, J and clone size are from that table. Of approximately 94,000 clones listed, roughly 90% are singletons. The sample originates from a study of blood T cell repertoires in COVID-19. Study-wide background: Sites across the United States, Italy and Spain contributed samples from acute and convalescent COVID-19.

The CDR3 contains 17 residues. The junction had 9 bases not matched to a gene; V was cut back by 3 bases and J by 4 bases. Germline lookup yields CDR1 LGHDT and CDR2 YNNKEL (reference sequence). The V and J genes are TRBV3-1 (or the pseudogene TRBV3-2) and TRBJ2-7, with TRBD2 identical over 13 bases. The receptor's source is a man between 25 and 39 years old in a cohort sampled during active COVID-19. Sequenced: peripheral blood. The CDR3 protein is CASSHGEGTSGVYEQYF. CDR3 coding DNA: TGTGCCAGCAGCCACGGAGAAGGGACTAGCGGGGTATACGAGCAGTACTTC.